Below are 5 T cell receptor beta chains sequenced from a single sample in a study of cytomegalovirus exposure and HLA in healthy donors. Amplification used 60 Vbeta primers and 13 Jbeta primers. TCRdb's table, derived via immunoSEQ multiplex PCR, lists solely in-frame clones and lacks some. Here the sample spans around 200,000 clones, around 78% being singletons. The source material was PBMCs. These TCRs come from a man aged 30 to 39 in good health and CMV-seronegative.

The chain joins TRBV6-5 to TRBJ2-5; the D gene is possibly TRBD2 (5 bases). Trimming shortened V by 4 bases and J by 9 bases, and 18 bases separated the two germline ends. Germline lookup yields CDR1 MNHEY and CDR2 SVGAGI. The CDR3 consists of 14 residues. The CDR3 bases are TGTGCCAGCAGTTTCGATCTAGCCCCCCAGTCCCAGTACTTC. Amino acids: CASSFDLAPQSQYF.

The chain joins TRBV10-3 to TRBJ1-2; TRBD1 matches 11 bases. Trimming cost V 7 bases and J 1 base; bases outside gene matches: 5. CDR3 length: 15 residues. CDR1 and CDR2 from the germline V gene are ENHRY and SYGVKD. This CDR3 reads CAIKGTGGDNYGYTF. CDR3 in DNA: TGTGCCATCAAAGGGACAGGGGGAGATAACTATGGCTACACCTTC.

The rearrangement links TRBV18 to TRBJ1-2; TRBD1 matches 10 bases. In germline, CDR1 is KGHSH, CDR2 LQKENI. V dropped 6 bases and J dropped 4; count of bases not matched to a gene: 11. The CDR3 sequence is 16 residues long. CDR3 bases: TGTGCCAGCTCCCCTGGCCGGGACAGGGGATCCTATGGCTACACCTTC. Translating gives CASSPGRDRGSYGYTF.

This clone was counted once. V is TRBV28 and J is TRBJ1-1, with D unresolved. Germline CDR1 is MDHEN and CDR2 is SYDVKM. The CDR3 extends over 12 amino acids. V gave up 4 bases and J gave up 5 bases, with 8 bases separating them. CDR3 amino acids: CASSSQRTEAFF. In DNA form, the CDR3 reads TGTGCCAGCAGTTCGCAGAGGACTGAAGCTTTCTTT.

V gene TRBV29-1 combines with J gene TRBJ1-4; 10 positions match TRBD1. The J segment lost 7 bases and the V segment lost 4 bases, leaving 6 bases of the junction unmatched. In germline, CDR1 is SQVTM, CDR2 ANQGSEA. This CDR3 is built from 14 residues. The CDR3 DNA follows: TGCAGCGTTGCGACAGGGGGCGCCCGTGAAAAACTGTTTTTT. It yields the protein CSVATGGAREKLFF.